This T cell receptor beta chain derives from a study of shared clonotypes between healthy human individuals. V was clipped by 0 bases and J by 6 bases; unmatched bases: 2. Germline assignment: CDR1 SGHTA and CDR2 FQGTGA. The CDR3 totals 15 residues. Only in-frame clones appear in the TCRdb table, and some are missing; sequencing was by immunoSEQ multiplex PCR. The sample consists of approximately 2.3 million clones, approximately 93% of them appearing once. The origin of this receptor is a man between 18 and 29 years old in good health. Some clones in this sample may be carry-over from other donors' samples. The J gene is TRBJ2-1, the V gene TRBV7-3, with 10 positions matching TRBD1. The sequenced material came from naive CD4+ T cells from PBMCs. Subset meaning: CD45RA+ positively selected. The DNA for the CDR3 is TGTGCCAGCAGCTTAACTGGACAGGGGGTCAATGAGCAGTTCTTC. It encodes CASSLTGQGVNEQFF.